The 26 T cell receptor beta chains in this list originate from one sample, sequenced in a study of T cell changes during pregnancy in multiple sclerosis. Repertoires were generated with immunoSEQ multiplex PCR, while TCRdb's copy carries only in-frame clones and drops some. The sample has about 49,000 clones, around nine tenths seen once. The sequencing used CD4+ T cells from peripheral blood mononuclear cells, collected in the second trimester of pregnancy. All receptors derive from a female donor in good health, enrolled as a control in a pregnancy study.

CDR3 sequence: CASSTRARTDTQYF. CDR3 sequence (DNA): TGTGCCAGTAGTACGAGGGCGCGGACAGATACGCAGTATTTT. The V call is TRBV19, the J call TRBJ2-3; TRBD2 is a possible D gene (5 bases). The CDR3 runs 14 residues. V lost 4 bases and J lost 3, with 11 bases in between. Germline CDR1 LNHDA, CDR2 SQIVND (reference sequence).

This clone occurred once. This chain uses TRBV19 with TRBJ2-5, with a tentative D call TRBD1 (6 bases). Looked up from germline, CDR1 is LNHDA and CDR2 is SQIVND (reference sequence). V lost 4 bases and J 4 bases, leaving 10 bases between the germline ends. This CDR3 is 13 amino acids long. The CDR3 DNA reads TGTGCCAGTAGTAGAGGGGGTCCAGAGACCCAGTACTTC. This codes for CASSRGGPETQYF. Full variable domain (remainder filled in from reference TRBV19 and TRBJ2-5): DGGITQSPKYLFRKEGQNVTLSCEQNLNHDAMYWYRQDPGQGLRLIYYSQIVNDFQKGDIAEGYSVSREKKESFPLTVTSAQKNPTAFYLCASSRGGPETQYFGPGTRLLVL.

CDR3 nucleotides: TGTGCCTGGAGTCCCGACAGGGGCTTAGGCGAAAAACTGTTTTTT. It yields the protein CAWSPDRGLGEKLFF. The gene calls are TRBV30 and TRBJ1-4, with 8 nucleotides matching TRBD1. Germline-derived CDR1 and CDR2 are GTSNPN and SVGIG (reference sequence). This CDR3 contains 15 residues. Trimming removed 2 bases from V and 8 bases from J; junction bases left unmatched: 10.

The chain uses TRBV30 and TRBJ1-2; tentative D call: TRBD1 (5 bases). Trimming removed 5 bases from V and 4 bases from J, with 8 bases in between. The CDR3 contains 11 residues. The germline V gene has CDR1 GTSNPN and CDR2 SVGIG (reference sequence). CDR3 loop: CAWGRGYGYTF. The CDR3 region has the DNA TGTGCCTGGGGTAGGGGCTATGGCTACACCTTC.

The chain combines TRBV9 with TRBJ2-1; 7 nucleotides agree with TRBD1. The CDR3 is made up of 15 amino acids. From germline, CDR1 is SGDLS and CDR2 YYNGEE. The V and J ends lost 0 bases and 7 bases, in that order; junction bases with no gene match: 7. CDR3 residues: CASSVDGARGNEQFF. The CDR3 DNA is TGTGCCAGCAGCGTAGATGGGGCCAGGGGGAATGAGCAGTTCTTC.

This chain links TRBV6-5 with TRBJ1-1; the D gene is possibly TRBD1 (5 bases). Germline CDR1 is MNHEY and CDR2 is SVGAGI. The CDR3 is made up of 14 amino acids. Trimming left V 7 bases short and J 0 bases short, with 12 bases between. CDR3 DNA: TGTGCCAGCAAAAGGGGAATTTTGAACACTGAAGCTTTCTTT. Translation: CASKRGILNTEAFF.

The rearrangement uses TRBV9 and TRBJ1-1, with no clear D. The V and J ends lost 2 bases and 6 bases respectively, with 11 bases between them. The CDR3 has 13 amino acids. Germline CDR1 and CDR2: SGDLS and YYNGEE. CDR3 coding DNA: TGTGCCAGCAGCGTCGACCCAGAGGCTGAAGCTTTCTTT. Encoded protein: CASSVDPEAEAFF.

V gene TRBV7-3 combines with J gene TRBJ2-3, with a weak D call TRBD2 (5 bases). CDR1 SGHTA and CDR2 FQGTGA come from the germline V gene. The CDR3 runs 14 residues. V was cut by 6 bases and J by 3 bases, with 13 bases left in between. The CDR3 region has the DNA TGTGCCAGCAGTTCCCGGGGTGGGACAGATACGCAGTATTTT. Translation gives CASSSRGGTDTQYF.

The chain recombines TRBV5-6 with TRBJ1-1; D ambiguous. CDR1 is SGHDT and CDR2 is YYEEEE in the germline V gene. The CDR3 has 12 residues. V was clipped by 4 bases and J by 2 bases, with 6 bases between them. This CDR3 is CASSAVNTEAFF. In DNA, the CDR3 is TGTGCCAGCAGCGCAGTTAACACTGAAGCTTTCTTT.

J is TRBJ1-1 and V is TRBV7-2; 8 bases align to TRBD1. The trim removed 5 bases at V and 3 bases at J, leaving 8 bases unmatched. Germline CDR1 is SGHTA and CDR2 is FQGNSA. The CDR3 runs 15 residues. The CDR3 spells CASSINTGGYTEAFF. CDR3 in DNA: TGTGCCAGCAGCATTAACACAGGGGGATACACTGAAGCTTTCTTT.

The rearrangement joins TRBV7-3 to TRBJ2-2; perhaps TRBD1 as D (6 bases). V was shortened by 5 bases and J by 6 bases, with 10 bases between the two germline ends. CDR3 length: 13 amino acids. From germline, CDR1 is SGHTA and CDR2 FQGTGA. CDR3 sequence reads: CASSPRQAGELFF. CDR3 nucleotide sequence: TGTGCCAGCAGCCCCCGACAGGCCGGGGAGCTGTTTTTT.

V and J are TRBV6-5 and TRBJ1-2; D is unclear. The CDR3 is 14 residues long. Looked up from germline, CDR1 is MNHEY and CDR2 is SVGAGI. V was pared by 5 bases and J by 3 bases, with 13 bases between. CDR3 sequence: CASSPPGAYYGYTF. CDR3 DNA sequence: TGTGCCAGCAGTCCTCCGGGAGCTTACTATGGCTACACCTTC.

CDR3 sequence reads: CASSQVGQGYGYTF. The CDR3 coding sequence is TGTGCCAGCAGCCAAGTGGGACAGGGCTATGGCTACACCTTC. This chain connects TRBV14 to TRBJ1-2, with 9 positions matching TRBD1. Losses at the gene ends were 1 base for V and 4 bases for J; bases not matched to a gene: 1. CDR1 is SGHDN and CDR2 is FVKESK in the germline V gene. The CDR3 length is 14 residues.

This clone was found once. The V and J genes are TRBV30 and TRBJ2-2; the match to TRBD2 covers 16 bases. CDR1 GTSNPN and CDR2 SVGIG come from the germline V gene (reference sequence). The CDR3 totals 14 residues. The J segment lost 6 bases and the V segment lost 8 bases, leaving 3 bases of the junction unmatched. CDR3 protein: CAIGTSGGAGELFF. DNA of the CDR3: TGTGCCATTGGGACTAGCGGGGGGGCCGGGGAGCTGTTTTTT.

The chain couples TRBV19 to TRBJ2-3; D is unresolved. This CDR3 is 15 amino acids long. Germline V gene lookup returns CDR1 LNHDA and CDR2 SQIVND (reference sequence). Trimming took off 1 base at V and 0 bases at J, with 8 bases between the two ends. Here the CDR3 DNA reads TGTGCCAGTAGTATAGCGGGTATTAGCACAGATACGCAGTATTTT. Translation: CASSIAGISTDTQYF.

The chain carries TRBV15 and TRBJ1-4; a weak D match, TRBD1 (6 bases). The V gene's germline CDR1 is LNHNV and CDR2 YYDKDF (reference sequence). The length of the CDR3 is 14 residues. Trimming took off 3 bases at V and 5 bases at J, with 10 bases between the two ends. The CDR3 reads CATSRRGSNEKLFF. CDR3 in DNA: TGTGCCACCAGCAGGAGGGGGTCAAATGAAAAACTGTTTTTT.

The J gene is TRBJ2-3, the V gene TRBV7-9, with D uncertain. The CDR3 is 14 amino acids. Trimming took off 1 base at V and 6 bases at J, with 11 bases between the two ends. The germline gives CDR1 SEHNR, CDR2 FQNEAQ (reference sequence). The CDR3 coding sequence is TGTGCCAGCAGCTTAGTCGCGGCCCGGGATACGCAGTATTTT. Translated, it gives CASSLVAARDTQYF.

The genes are TRBV4-1 and TRBJ1-3, with 10 bases lining up with TRBD1. V shed 2 bases and J 2 bases; nucleotides not matched to a gene: 9. The CDR3 runs to 18 residues. From germline, CDR1 is MGHRA and CDR2 YSYEKL. The CDR3 reads CASSQLRDRGLAGNTIYF. The CDR3 nucleotides are TGCGCCAGCAGCCAACTAAGGGACAGGGGACTAGCTGGAAACACCATATATTTT.

The chain joins TRBV30 to TRBJ1-6; 9 positions agree with TRBD1. Germline-derived CDR1 and CDR2 are GTSNPN and SVGIG (reference sequence). The V gene end was trimmed by 4 bases and the J gene end by 7 bases; junction bases not matched to a gene: 8. The CDR3 has 15 amino acids. The DNA of the CDR3 is TGTGCCTGGAACGGACAGGGGATGACGAATTCACCCCTCCACTTT. Its protein product is CAWNGQGMTNSPLHF.

This clone was recorded a few times. The genes are TRBV5-6 and TRBJ2-3; D is unclear. Germline assignment: CDR1 SGHDT and CDR2 YYEEEE. V shed 1 base and J shed 6 bases, with 18 bases lying between them. CDR3 length equals 16 residues. The CDR3 is CASSLRLDSRGDTQYF. The CDR3 DNA sequence: TGTGCCAGCAGCTTGCGGTTGGATAGCCGTGGGGATACGCAGTATTTT.

The chain links TRBV30 to TRBJ1-2; 8 positions agree with TRBD1. This CDR3 region has 15 residues. Losses at the gene ends were 4 bases for V and 4 bases for J; bases not matched to a gene: 11. Germline V gene sequence: CDR1 GTSNPN, CDR2 SVGIG (reference sequence). CDR3 in DNA: TGTGCCTGGAAATCTTTGGACAGGGTTTCCTATGGCTACACCTTC. This gives the protein CAWKSLDRVSYGYTF. The complete variable domain, with remaining parts taken from reference TRBV30 and TRBJ1-2, reads SQTIHQWPATLVQPVGSPLSLECTVEGTSNPNLYWYRQAAGRGLQLLFYSVGIGQISSEVPQNLSASRPQDRQFILSSKKLLLSDSGFYLCAWKSLDRVSYGYTFGSGTRLTVV.

The chain has TRBV6-6 and TRBJ2-3; 10 bases are a match to TRBD2. Germline V lookup: CDR1 MNHNY, CDR2 SVGAGI (reference sequence). V trimming: 5 bases; J trimming: 4 bases; junction bases outside the gene matches: 3. There are 14 residues in the CDR3. CDR3 protein: CASSERGGPDTQYF. The DNA for the CDR3 is TGTGCCAGCAGTGAGCGGGGGGGCCCAGATACGCAGTATTTT.

V is TRBV7-6 and J is TRBJ2-7; 9 positions agree with TRBD1. Trimming took 5 bases from V and 0 from J; bases not matched to a gene: 8. This CDR3 is 16 amino acids long. Looked up from germline, CDR1 is SGHVS and CDR2 is FNYEAQ. CDR3 bases: TGTGCCAGCAGCAAGGGTGCGACAGGGGGCTCCTACGAGCAGTACTTC. Residues: CASSKGATGGSYEQYF.

V usage is TRBV11-3 and J usage is TRBJ2-5, with no clear D. Between the trimmed V and J ends, which lost 4 bases and 7 bases, there was a span of 13 bases. CDR3 size: 13 residues. Germline CDR1 is SGHNT and CDR2 is YENEEA. The CDR3 loop reads CASSSEVTATQYF. The CDR3 bases are TGTGCCAGCAGCTCCGAGGTTACCGCGACCCAGTACTTC.

This rearrangement joins TRBV7-9 to TRBJ2-5; 12 bases map to TRBD2. Trimming removed 1 base from V and 5 bases from J; junction bases left unmatched: 2. Germline loops: CDR1 SEHNR, CDR2 FQNEAQ (reference sequence). This CDR3 is built from 15 residues. The CDR3 reads CASSLGTSGMETQYF. In nucleotides, the CDR3 is TGTGCCAGCAGCTTAGGGACTAGCGGGATGGAGACCCAGTACTTC.

The chain recombines TRBV7-8 with TRBJ2-3; D unclear. The V gene's germline CDR1 is SGHVS and CDR2 FQNEAQ. With 1 base removed from V and 0 bases from J, the gap between germline ends came to 5 bases. The CDR3 runs to 14 residues. CDR3 in DNA: TGTGCCAGCAGCTTAGAAGCTAGCACAGATACGCAGTATTTT. Translation: CASSLEASTDTQYF.